The entry that follows covers one T cell receptor beta chain sequence. Its antigen is as yet unknown. This specimen belongs to a study of T cell responses to AZD1222 COVID-19 vaccine. Study results and limitations: The donor group comprised mostly white British people and more females; the analysis possibly underestimated clonal diversity.

Profiling relied on immunoSEQ multiplex PCR, and the TCRdb table lists in-frame clones only, not all of them. The data hold about 94,000 clones, with 70% to 90% observed a single time. Germline CDR1 MGHDK, CDR2 SYGVNS. CDR3 length: 13 residues. Between the trimmed V and J ends, which lost 4 bases and 4 bases, there was a span of 10 bases. This TCR came from an adult in good health. Sequences were derived from peripheral blood, sampled on day 0 of AZD1222 vaccination. The J gene is TRBJ1-1, the V gene TRBV25-1; no clear D. The CDR3 region is CASSVSMGTEAFF. DNA of the CDR3: TGTGCCAGCAGTGTTTCCATGGGCACTGAAGCTTTCTTT.